This T cell receptor beta chain was found in a study of shared clonotypes between healthy human individuals. Generated by immunoSEQ multiplex PCR, the TCRdb table keeps only in-frame clones and is missing some. This sample has over 850,000 clones, with approximately 78% found just once. CDR3 length equals 14 residues. V lost 9 bases and J lost 7, with 18 bases in between. The germline CDR1 and CDR2 sequences are SNHLY and FYNNEI. This clonotype was sampled from a man aged 18 to 29 in good health. Some clones in this sample may be carry-over from other donors' samples. The chain links TRBV2 to TRBJ1-4; D perhaps matches TRBD1 (6 bases). Specimen: memory CD4+ T cells from PBMCs. Described subset: CD45RA-negative fraction. CDR3 sequence: CASHIERGSEKLFF. The CDR3 coding sequence is TGTGCCAGTCACATTGAGAGGGGGAGTGAAAAACTGTTTTTT.